This T cell receptor beta chain was sequenced in a study of blood T cells in healthy people across ages. In the study overall: Template switching recovered approximately one barcoded beta molecule for every two T cells. Study findings and constraints: PBMCs were not sorted, which prevented a conclusive comparison of naive versus antigen-experienced cells.

The study drew donors from healthy Caucasian individuals in Russia aged about 6 to 90. A second PCR of roughly 7 to 11 cycles used a sample-barcoded 5' primer and a J-beta primer mix. One entry per CDR3 protein results from TCRdb running MiXCR on the 5' RACE reads. The sample consists of over a million distinct CDR3 sequences, 45% of them appearing once. Losses at the gene ends were 4 bases for V and 3 bases for J; bases not matched to a gene: 3. CDR1 and CDR2 (germline): GTSNPN, SVGIG (reference sequence). The CDR3 is 14 residues long. Concerning this clonotype itself: The target antigen is unknown.

V and J are TRBV30 and TRBJ2-6; 7 bases line up with TRBD1. The clonotype originates from a woman aged 55 to 70 in good health. Sequenced input: blood. The CDR3 sequence is CAWTQGNGANVLTF. CDR3 DNA: TGTGCCTGGACACAGGGGAATGGGGCCAACGTCCTGACTTTC.